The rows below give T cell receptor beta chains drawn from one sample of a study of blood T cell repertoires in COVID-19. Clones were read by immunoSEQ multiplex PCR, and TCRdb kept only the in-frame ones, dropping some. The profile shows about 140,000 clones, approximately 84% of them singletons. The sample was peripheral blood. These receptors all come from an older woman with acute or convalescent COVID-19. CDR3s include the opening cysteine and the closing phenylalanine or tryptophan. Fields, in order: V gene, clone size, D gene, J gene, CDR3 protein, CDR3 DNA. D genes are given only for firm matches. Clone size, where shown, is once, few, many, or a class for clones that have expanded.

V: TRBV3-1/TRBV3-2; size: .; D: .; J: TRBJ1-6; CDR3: CASSQYGENSPLHF; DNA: TGTGCCAGCAGCCAATATGGAGAGAATTCACCCCTCCACTTT
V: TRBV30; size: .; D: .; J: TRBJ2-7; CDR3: CAGDGGSYEQYF; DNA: TGTGCCGGGGACGGCGGATCCTACGAGCAGTACTTC
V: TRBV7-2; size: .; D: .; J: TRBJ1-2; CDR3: CASSPTEAHGYTF; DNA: TGTGCCAGCAGCCCGACAGAGGCCCATGGCTACACTTTC
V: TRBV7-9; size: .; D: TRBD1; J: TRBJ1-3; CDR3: CASSPGGLTIYF; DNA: TGTGCCAGCAGCCCAGGGGGCTTAACCATATATTTT
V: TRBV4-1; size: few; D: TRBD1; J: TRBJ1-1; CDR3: CASSQASGTANTEAFF; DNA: TGCGCCAGCAGCCAGGCCTCCGGGACAGCGAACACTGAAGCTTTCTTT
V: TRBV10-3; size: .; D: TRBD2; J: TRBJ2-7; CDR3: CAISREDEQYF; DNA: TGTGCCATTTCCCGGGAGGACGAGCAGTACTTC
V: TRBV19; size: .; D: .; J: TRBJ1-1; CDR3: CASSDRGRANTEAFF; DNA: TGTGCCAGTAGTGACCGGGGGAGAGCGAACACTGAAGCTTTCTTT
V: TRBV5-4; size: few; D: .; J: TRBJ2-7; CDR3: CASSLGTGREQYF; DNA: TGTGCCAGCAGCTTGGGAACAGGGCGCGAGCAGTACTTC
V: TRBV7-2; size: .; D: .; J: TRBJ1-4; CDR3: CASSPQADGEKLFF; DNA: TGTGCCAGCAGCCCTCAAGCCGACGGGGAAAAACTGTTTTTT
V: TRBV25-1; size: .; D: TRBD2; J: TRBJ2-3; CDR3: CASSDLAGITDTQYF; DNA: TGTGCCAGCAGTGATCTAGCGGGAATCACAGATACGCAGTATTTT
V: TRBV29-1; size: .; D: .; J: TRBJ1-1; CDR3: CSGMTRREAFF; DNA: TGCAGCGGCATGACACGCCGAGAGGCTTTCTTT
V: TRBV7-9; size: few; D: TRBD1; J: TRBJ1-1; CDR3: CASSFPSEGQGDEAFF; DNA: TGTGCCAGCAGCTTTCCCTCTGAAGGACAGGGCGATGAAGCTTTCTTT
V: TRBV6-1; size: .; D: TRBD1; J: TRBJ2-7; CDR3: CASSEGTGYSYEQYF; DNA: TGTGCCAGCAGTGAAGGGACAGGGTACTCCTACGAGCAGTACTTC
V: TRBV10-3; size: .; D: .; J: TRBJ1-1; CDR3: CAITGTLNTEAFF; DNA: TGTGCCATCACTGGGACACTGAACACTGAAGCTTTCTTT
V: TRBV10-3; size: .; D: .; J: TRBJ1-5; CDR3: CASWRELGQPQHF; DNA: TGTGCCAGCTGGAGGGAACTGGGGCAGCCCCAGCATTTT
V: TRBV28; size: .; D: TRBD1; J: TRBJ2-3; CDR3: CATQDRGRGNTDTQYF; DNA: TGTGCCACCCAGGACAGGGGCCGAGGAAACACAGATACGCAGTATTTT